This T cell receptor beta chain was retrieved from a study of blood T cell repertoires in COVID-19. Whole-study context: Researchers got acute and convalescent COVID-19 samples from the United States, Italy and Spain. In each case, the material was cDNA or gDNA derived from T cells, B-cell-depleted T cells, or PBMCs.

Original handling: Amplification of reference gene primers provided the estimated nucleated cell counts. Produced via immunoSEQ multiplex PCR; TCRdb's table is partial and in-frame only. D and trimming come from the DNA, and the V and J calls and clone size come from that table. Of some 74,000 clones in the sample, around 78% were seen once. This clone was seen only a few times. The germline V and J ends were trimmed by 0 bases and 10 bases, with 15 bases remaining between them. Per the germline V gene, CDR1 is LNHNV and CDR2 is YYDKDF (reference sequence). The CDR3 has 14 amino acids. Sample: peripheral blood. The sequence was collected from a woman aged 80 or older with acute or convalescent COVID-19. The chain employs TRBV15 and TRBJ1-1, with no clear D. DNA for the CDR3: TGTGCCACCAGCAGAGATAGGTCTACAGAAACAGCTTTCTTT. This gives the protein CATSRDRSTETAFF. The complete variable domain, with remaining parts taken from reference TRBV15 and TRBJ1-1, reads DAMVIQNPRYQVTQFGKPVTLSCSQTLNHNVMYWYQQKSSQAPKLLFHYYDKDFNNEADTPDNFQSRRPNTSFCFLDIRSPGLGDTAMYLCATSRDRSTETAFFGQGTRLTVV.